This T cell receptor (beta chain) was sequenced during a study of T-cell memory formation after mild COVID-19. Notes on the study in general: That cross-reactive memory joined was suggested by some responding clones appearing in pre-infection memory.

TCR alpha and TCR beta cDNA libraries carrying sample barcodes and UMIs came from 5'RACE with constant-segment primers. TCRdb itself ran the 5' RACE reads through MiXCR, one entry per CDR3 protein. The sample yields 40,000 to 60,000 distinct CDR3 sequences, approximately 9.1% seen once. This CDR3 spans 20 amino acids. Losses at the gene ends were 0 bases for V and 5 bases for J; bases not matched to a gene: 14. CDR1 is SGHDT, CDR2 YYEEEE, per germline. This clonotype was picked up many times. What it recognizes is unknown. The TCR originated in an adult woman who had mild COVID-19 (a few samples of this study predate the infection). Cell type and time point are not known. The chain has TRBV5-6 and TRBJ2-1; 13 nucleotides match TRBD2. Material: PBMCs or a T cell subset sorted from them (not recorded which). The CDR3 sequence: CASSLAVYRGTSGDDNEQFF. CDR3 DNA sequence: TGTGCCAGCAGCTTGGCAGTTTACAGGGGGACTAGCGGGGACGACAATGAGCAGTTCTTC.